This T cell receptor beta chain was captured by sequencing in a study of OX40 agonist ivuxolimab in advanced cancers. This clone was detected only once. Its antigen remains unknown. The method was immunoSEQ multiplex PCR; TCRdb's version includes in-frame clones alone and lacks a portion of them. Altogether around 40,000 clones are present, more than 80% being singletons, with the ten largest covering less than 5%. Trimming removed 0 bases at V and 7 bases at J, with 15 bases between. Germline V gene sequence: CDR1 LGHNA, CDR2 YNFKEQ. This CDR3 has 15 residues. Study-level points and caveats: Antigen specificity of clonally expanded peripheral T cells was not established.

The input for sequencing was CD4+ or CD8+ T cells sorted from blood, taken in a trial of the OX40 agonist ivuxolimab. The V call is TRBV4-2, the J call TRBJ1-2, with D perhaps TRBD1 (5 bases). The sequence came from an adult with an advanced solid tumor such as melanoma, head and neck, liver or kidney cancer. The CDR3 DNA follows: TGTGCCAGCAGCCAAGACTTAGCAGGGTCGGGTGGCTACACCTTC. Its translation: CASSQDLAGSGGYTF.